This T cell receptor (beta chain) was identified in a study of T cells after yellow fever vaccination. Comment on this clonotype: Its antigen remains unknown.

The study's findings and limits: Contaminants from the bulk population, in the form of abundant clonotypes, could be found in FACS-sorted repertoires.

TCR cDNA was made by 5'RACE template switching, adding a universal primer site and UMIs. MiXCR was run by TCRdb on the 5' RACE reads, yielding one entry per CDR3 protein. The sample contains 500,000 to 650,000 distinct CDR3 sequences, roughly 14% of which appear only once. With V trimmed by 4 bases and J by 5 bases, 6 bases remained unmatched. The germline gives CDR1 SGDLS, CDR2 YYNGEE. CDR3 length: 14 amino acids. Here the sequenced sample was PBMCs, taken on the day of the yellow fever booster vaccination. V and J are TRBV9 and TRBJ2-5; TRBD2 agrees at 9 bases. The clonotype comes from a man aged 25-40 years who received the YFV17D yellow fever vaccine. The DNA of the CDR3 is TGTGCCAGCAGCCTCGGACTAGCGAGCGAGACCCAGTACTTC. As protein: CASSLGLASETQYF.